This is a list of T cell receptor beta chains from one sample in a study of T cell clonotyping in hematopoietic cell transplantation. The data were produced by immunoSEQ multiplex PCR, yet TCRdb's version contains in-frame clones alone and is incomplete. The table records about 16,000 clones, roughly 58% of them present only once. The input for sequencing was PBMCs, taken 30 days after allogeneic stem cell transplant. All receptors come from a male patient aged 50 to 59 who had an allogeneic stem cell transplant from an unrelated donor, so T cells may come from the graft donor. Some clones in this sample may be carry-over from other donors' samples. The CDR3 runs from the conserved cysteine through the conserved F or W. D genes are given only for firm matches. Rows may omit the clone size; those that give it use once, few, many or a size class.

>NA|NA|TRBV28
CASGPINQPQHF
>NA|TRBD1|TRBV10-3
CAIGTGDSNQPQHF
>NA|TRBD1|TRBV30
CAWTRGGGVNQPQHF
>NA|NA|TRBV30
CAWRAGTEEKLFF
>NA|NA|TRBV30
CAWDRLPPRDEQFF
>NA|NA|TRBV25-1
CASSELGGVNTGELFF
>once|NA|TRBV6-5
CASSYTGDTEAFF
>NA|TRBD2|TRBV19
CASRTRLAGTDTQYF
>NA|NA|TRBV4-3
CASSQDAGSGANVLTF
>few|TRBD1|TRBV19
CAGGRGLDGYTF
>few|NA|TRBV25-1
CASSEYQAAGREQYF
>NA|TRBD1|TRBV30
CAYEDRVAGYTF
>NA|NA|TRBV6-5
CASSRRGANQPQHF
>few|TRBD1|TRBV29-1
CSVLSTGDTGYTF
>NA|TRBD1|TRBV4-1
CASSQEGSRGNQPQHF
>NA|TRBD2|TRBV30
CAWRGDGRFNEQFF
>NA|NA|TRBV30
CAWSVYTEAFF
>NA|TRBD1|TRBV29-1
CSVEVTRAGQGFGETQYF
>NA|TRBD1|TRBV28
CATRTTGVRGNTIYF
>NA|NA|TRBV19
CASRNSGEYGYTF
>NA|TRBD2|TRBV28
CASSSSLAGGYEQYF
>NA|NA|TRBV30
CAWSFGTGANQPQHF
>few|NA|TRBV2
CASSPGGGQETQYF
>once|TRBD2|TRBV5-1
CASSLRGGSGTDTQYF
>few|NA|TRBV5-1
CASSSNTEAFF
>NA|NA|TRBV30
CAWSVQGAWGDEQFF
>NA|TRBD2|TRBV30
CAWSLAGVETQYF
>NA|NA|TRBV6-6
CASSSGMTEAFF
>NA|NA|TRBV27
CASSLSIGDTQYF
>NA|TRBD1|TRBV30
CAWSQNRGYGYTF
>few|TRBD1|TRBV29-1
CSVSGSGGTEAFF
>NA|TRBD2|TRBV25-1
CASTGGEGVGTDTQYF
>NA|NA|TRBV28
CASSLWLGATGELFF
>NA|NA|TRBV27
CASSFGAYTDTQYF
>NA|NA|TRBV30
CAWRGQGPYEQYF
>NA|NA|TRBV28
CASSLLRTVSYEQYF
>NA|TRBD1|TRBV19
CASSPLDRAHEQYF
>once|NA|TRBV28
CASRTSGNYGYTF
>NA|NA|TRBV7-2
CASSPQGGGGTEAFF
>few|TRBD1|TRBV5-6
CASSSGQGTFDYGYTF
>once|NA|TRBV4-3
CASSQDIGPRNTIYF
>NA|NA|TRBV30
CAHGGGGPQETQYF
>few|NA|TRBV25-1
CASSESSGRWVGYTF
>few|NA|TRBV29-1
CSFHGGRGYTF
>NA|TRBD1|TRBV19
CASMRQGWNQPQHF
>NA|NA|TRBV4-3
CASSQGGENTEAFF
>NA|NA|TRBV25-1
CASMGGEGAETQYF
>NA|NA|TRBV30
CAWREAWGNQPQHF
>once|NA|TRBV6-5
CASSASPGNTEAFF
>few|NA|TRBV7-2
CASSLVLGARTEAFF
>NA|NA|TRBV2
CASSDQVIYGYTF
>once|NA|TRBV6-5
CASKTGHGTDGYTF
>NA|NA|TRBV6-5
CASSYSNAYGYTF
>NA|NA|TRBV29-1
CSVEYLPNYGYTF
>NA|TRBD1|TRBV19
CASSPRQGLGEQYF
>NA|NA|TRBV15
CATSPRDSGANVLTF
>NA|TRBD1|TRBV6-5
CASSYSGQLNTEAFF